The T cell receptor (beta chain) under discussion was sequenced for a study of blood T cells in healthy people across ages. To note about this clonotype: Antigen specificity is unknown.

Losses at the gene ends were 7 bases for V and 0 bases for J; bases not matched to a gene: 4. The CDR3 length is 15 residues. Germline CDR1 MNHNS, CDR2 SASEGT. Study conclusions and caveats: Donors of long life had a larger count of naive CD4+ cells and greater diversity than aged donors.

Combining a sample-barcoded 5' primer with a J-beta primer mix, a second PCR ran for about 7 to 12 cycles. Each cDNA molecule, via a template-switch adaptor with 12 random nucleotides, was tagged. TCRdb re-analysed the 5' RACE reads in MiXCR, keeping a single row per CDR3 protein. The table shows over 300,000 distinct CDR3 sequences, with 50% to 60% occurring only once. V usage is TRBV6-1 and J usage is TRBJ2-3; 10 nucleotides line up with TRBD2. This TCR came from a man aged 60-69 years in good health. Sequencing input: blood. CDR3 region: CASTRTSGSTDTQYF. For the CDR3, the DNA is TGTGCCAGCACCCGGACTAGCGGAAGCACAGATACGCAGTATTTT.